This paragraph reports one TCR beta chain. Its matching antigen is unknown. With 3 bases removed from V and 2 bases from J, the gap between germline ends came to 12 bases. Germline-derived CDR1 and CDR2 are SNHLY and FYNNEI. The CDR3 sequence is 15 residues long. This sample was taken from a study of radiotherapy plus CTLA-4 blockade in lung cancer. Study background: The study recorded objective responses in roughly 20% of patients and disease control in 31%. Study-level results: Per reports, early blood T cell clone dynamics, plus interferon-beta, forecast response most strongly.

Chemo-refractory metastatic non-small-cell lung cancer patients received focal radiation with ipilimumab CTLA-4 blockade. The repertoire was sequenced with immunoSEQ multiplex PCR; TCRdb's copy has only in-frame clones and lacks some. The sample has about 82,000 clones, about 78% seen once. The receptor's source is a human donor with non-small cell lung cancer that progressed on radiotherapy plus ipilimumab. The chain couples TRBV2 to TRBJ2-3; D is possibly TRBD2 (7 bases). The sequences come from peripheral blood, collected from a patient treated with radiotherapy plus ipilimumab. CDR3 nucleotide sequence: TGTGCCAGCAGTGACGGGGAGGGGGACACAGATACGCAGTATTTT. This gives the protein CASSDGEGDTDTQYF.